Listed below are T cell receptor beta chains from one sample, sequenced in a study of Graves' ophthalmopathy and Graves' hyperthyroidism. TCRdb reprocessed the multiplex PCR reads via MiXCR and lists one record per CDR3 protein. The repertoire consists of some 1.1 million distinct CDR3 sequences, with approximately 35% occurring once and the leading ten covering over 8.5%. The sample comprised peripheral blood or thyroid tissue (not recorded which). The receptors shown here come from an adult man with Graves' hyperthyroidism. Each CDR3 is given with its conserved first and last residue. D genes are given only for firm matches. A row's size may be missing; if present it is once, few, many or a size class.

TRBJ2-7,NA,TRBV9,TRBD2,TGTGCCAGCAGCGAACTAGCGGGACATAACTACGAGCAGTACTTC,CASSELAGHNYEQYF
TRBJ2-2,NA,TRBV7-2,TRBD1,TGTGCCAGCAGCTTAGGGACAGGGGGGATCACCGGGGAGCTGTTTTTT,CASSLGTGGITGELFF
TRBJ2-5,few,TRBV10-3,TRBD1,TGTGCCATCAGTCGGGACAGGGAGGTTCAAGAGACCCAGTACTTC,CAISRDREVQETQYF
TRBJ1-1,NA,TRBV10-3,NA,TGTGCCAGCTCATCGGGCTCAGGTGTAGCCAACACTGAAGCTTTCTTT,CASSSGSGVANTEAFF
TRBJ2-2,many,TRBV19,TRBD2,TGTGCCAGTAGTCCTCTAGCGGGAAGGGCCGGGGAGCTGTTTTTT,CASSPLAGRAGELFF
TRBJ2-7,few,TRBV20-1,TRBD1,TGCAGTGCTAGAGATGTGTTGGGGACAGGGATTTACGAGCAGTACTTC,CSARDVLGTGIYEQYF
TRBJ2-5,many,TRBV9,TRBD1,TGTGCCAGCAGCGGACAGGGGCGACAAGAGACCCAGTACTTC,CASSGQGRQETQYF
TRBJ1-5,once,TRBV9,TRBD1,TGTGCCAGCAGCGCTAAGGGGGCTCAGGGCTGGCCCCAGCATTTT,CASSAKGAQGWPQHF
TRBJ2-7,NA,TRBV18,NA,TGTGCCAGCTCACCACGATCAGTCTCCCCCTACGAGCAGTACTTC,CASSPRSVSPYEQYF
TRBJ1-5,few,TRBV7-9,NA,TGTGCCAGCAGCCTTGACCTGTATCAGCCCCAGCATTTT,CASSLDLYQPQHF
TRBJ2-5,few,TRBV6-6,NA,TGTGCCAGCAGTTTCACCCTCACAGAGACCCAGTACTTC,CASSFTLTETQYF
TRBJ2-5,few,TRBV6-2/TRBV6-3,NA,TGTGCCAGCAGTTACTTTAGGACCGGGGGCGAGACCCAGTACTTC,CASSYFRTGGETQYF
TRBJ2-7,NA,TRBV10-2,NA,TGCGCCACTAAAAAAAGGGGGTTGAACTCCTACGAGCAGTACTTC,CATKKRGLNSYEQYF
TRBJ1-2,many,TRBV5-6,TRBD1,TGTGCCAGCAGCTACGGGACAGGGGGCGGTGGCTACACCTTC,CASSYGTGGGGYTF
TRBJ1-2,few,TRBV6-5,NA,TGTGCCAGCAGTTACTTAGGGTTCCACGGCTACACCTTC,CASSYLGFHGYTF
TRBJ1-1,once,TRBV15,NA,TGTGCCACCAGCAGTCTCAGGAGGGGCGTCACTGAAGCTTTCTTT,CATSSLRRGVTEAFF
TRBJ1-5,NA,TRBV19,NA,TGTGCCAGTAGTATACAGCATAGCAATCAGCCCCAGCATTTT,CASSIQHSNQPQHF
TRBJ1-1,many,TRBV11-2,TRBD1,TGTGCCAGCAGGTATACCGGACAGGTGGGGACTGAAGCTTTCTTT,CASRYTGQVGTEAFF
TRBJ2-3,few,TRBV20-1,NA,TGCAGTGGCGCCATCGATACGCAGTATTTT,CSGAIDTQYF
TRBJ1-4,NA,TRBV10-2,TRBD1,TGCGCCAGCAGTGAGCCGGACAGGGGAGACGAAAAACTGTTTTTT,CASSEPDRGDEKLFF
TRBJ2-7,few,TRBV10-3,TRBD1,TGTGCCAGCAGTTACTCTGACAGGGAGTACTACGAGCAGTACTTC,CASSYSDREYYEQYF
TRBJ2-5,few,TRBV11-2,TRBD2,TGTGCCAGCAGCCTTCCCGGGACTAGCTTGAAAAAAGAGACCCAGTACTTC,CASSLPGTSLKKETQYF
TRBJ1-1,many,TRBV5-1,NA,TGCGCCAGCAGCTTGGAAGGGGGTCGAAACACTGAAGCTTTCTTT,CASSLEGGRNTEAFF
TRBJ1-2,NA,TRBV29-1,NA,TGCAGCGTTGGGTCGCCGGGGACGAGTGGCTACACCTTC,CSVGSPGTSGYTF
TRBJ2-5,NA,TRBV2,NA,TGTGCCAGCAGTGCCCAGGTCGAAGAGACCCAGTACTTC,CASSAQVEETQYF
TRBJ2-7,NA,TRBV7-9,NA,TGTGCCAGCAGCTCCGGGCGCGGTAGCAATCAGCCCCAGCAGTACTTC,CASSSGRGSNQPQQYF